The 7 T cell receptor beta chains below come from one sample, sequenced in a study of beta chain features in type 1 diabetes. cDNA synthesis used the whole RNA isolate, giving expressed TCRB sequences. Produced via immunoSEQ multiplex PCR; TCRdb's table is partial and in-frame only. In the table there are about 38,000 clones, around 60% of which are singletons. The material sequenced was Tregs from blood. Source of these receptors: a woman between 25 and 40 years old in good health.

The chain is built from TRBV19 and TRBJ2-2; 8 nucleotides match TRBD1. Germline assignment: CDR1 LNHDA and CDR2 SQIVND (reference sequence). The CDR3 has 14 amino acids. Trimming cost V 6 bases and J 6 bases; bases outside gene matches: 6. CDR3 protein: CASSGQGFAGELFF. CDR3 coding DNA: TGTGCCAGTAGCGGACAGGGCTTTGCCGGGGAGCTGTTTTTT.

This chain connects TRBV7-2 to TRBJ2-7, with D unresolved. Germline V gene sequence: CDR1 SGHTA, CDR2 FQGNSA. CDR3 length equals 11 residues. Trimming shortened V by 4 bases and J by 6 bases, and 7 bases separated the two germline ends. The CDR3 protein is CASSSGIEQYF. The CDR3 DNA reads as TGTGCCAGCAGCTCCGGTATCGAGCAGTACTTC.

DNA for the CDR3: TGTGCCAGCAGCGCCGGGACTACACTGGTGGGTGAGCAGTTCTTC. Translating gives CASSAGTTLVGEQFF. The J gene is TRBJ2-1, the V gene TRBV9, with 7 bases aligning to TRBD2. The V and J ends lost 3 bases and 9 bases, in that order; junction bases with no gene match: 12. The CDR3 spans 15 residues. Germline CDR1 is SGDLS and CDR2 is YYNGEE.

The chain recombines TRBV7-2 with TRBJ2-3, with TRBD2 matching over 8 bases. The CDR3 loop spans 16 amino acids. With 1 base clipped from V and 3 bases from J, the junction kept 6 bases outside the gene matches. The germline gives CDR1 SGHTA, CDR2 FQGNSA. The CDR3 sequence: CASSLGQASGTDTQYF. Here the CDR3 DNA reads TGTGCCAGCAGCTTAGGTCAGGCTAGCGGGACAGATACGCAGTATTTT.

The genes are TRBV29-1 and TRBJ1-1, with D possibly matching TRBD1 (6 bases). CDR3 length equals 13 residues. The germline V gene encodes CDR1 SQVTM and CDR2 ANQGSEA. V lost 4 bases to trimming and J lost 0 bases, with 9 bases between them. This chain's CDR3 is CSVVGQMNTEAFF. For the CDR3, the DNA is TGCAGCGTTGTAGGACAGATGAACACTGAAGCTTTCTTT.

This clone was counted a few times. The sample holds other DNA sequences that translate to the same CDR3. The V and J genes are TRBV18 and TRBJ1-5; TRBD1 aligns across 10 bases. The V gene end was trimmed by 3 bases and the J gene end by 5 bases; junction bases not matched to a gene: 4. Germline V CDR1 and CDR2: KGHSH, LQKENI. This CDR3 comprises 15 residues. The CDR3 DNA reads TGTGCCAGCTCACCGGGACAGGGGCAAGATCAGCCCCAGCATTTT. This gives the protein CASSPGQGQDQPQHF.

The chain employs TRBV7-9 and TRBJ2-1; 11 bases agree with TRBD2. This CDR3 region has 14 residues. Per the germline V gene, CDR1 is SEHNR and CDR2 is FQNEAQ (reference sequence). The V gene end was trimmed by 4 bases and the J gene end by 9 bases; junction bases not matched to a gene: 5. The CDR3 DNA follows: TGTGCCAGCAGCTCCACTAGCGGGAGTAGTGAGCAGTTCTTC. Its translation is CASSSTSGSSEQFF.